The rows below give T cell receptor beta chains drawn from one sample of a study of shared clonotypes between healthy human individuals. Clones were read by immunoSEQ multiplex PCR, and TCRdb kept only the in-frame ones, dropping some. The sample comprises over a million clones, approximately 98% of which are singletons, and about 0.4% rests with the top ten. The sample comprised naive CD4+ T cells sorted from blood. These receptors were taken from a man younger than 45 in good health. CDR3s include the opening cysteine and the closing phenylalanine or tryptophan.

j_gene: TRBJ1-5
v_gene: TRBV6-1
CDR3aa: CAGRQDMKTAQHF

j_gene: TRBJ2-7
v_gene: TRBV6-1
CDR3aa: CASSETMIRSSYEQYF

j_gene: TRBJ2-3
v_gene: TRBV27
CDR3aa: CASSRTGYGTDTQYF

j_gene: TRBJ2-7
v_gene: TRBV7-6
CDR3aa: CASSFDHTLVGSSEQYF

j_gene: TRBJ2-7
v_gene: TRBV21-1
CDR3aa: CASSKVGAVRWQGAVYEQYF

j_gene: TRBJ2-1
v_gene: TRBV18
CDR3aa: CASSIQTEQFF

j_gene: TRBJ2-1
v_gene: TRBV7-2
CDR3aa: CASSLIAGAYNEQFF

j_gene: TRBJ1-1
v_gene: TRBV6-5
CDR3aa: CASSSPFEVTEAFF

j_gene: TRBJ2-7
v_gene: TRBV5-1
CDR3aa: CASSHRQGASYEQYF

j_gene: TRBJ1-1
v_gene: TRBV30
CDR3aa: CACGRVGTEAFF

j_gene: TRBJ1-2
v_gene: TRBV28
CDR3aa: CASSLGGGYGYTF

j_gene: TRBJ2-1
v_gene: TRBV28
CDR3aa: CASSTEAGGHNEQFF

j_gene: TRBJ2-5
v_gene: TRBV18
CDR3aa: CASSPLTAQETQYF

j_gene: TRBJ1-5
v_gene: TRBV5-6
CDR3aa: CASSSPDREYSNQPQHF

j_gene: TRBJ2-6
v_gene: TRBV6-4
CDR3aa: CASSARSGANVLTF

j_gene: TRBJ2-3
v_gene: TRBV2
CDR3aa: CASSGRAGTDTQYF

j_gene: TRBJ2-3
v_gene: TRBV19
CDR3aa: CASSIPGTVSTDTQYF

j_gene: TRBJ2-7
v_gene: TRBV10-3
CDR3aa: CASGTGIDYEQYF

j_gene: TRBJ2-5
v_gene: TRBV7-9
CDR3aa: CASSLARAWGQETQYF

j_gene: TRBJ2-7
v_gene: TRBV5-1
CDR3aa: CASSFIGSGSYEQYF

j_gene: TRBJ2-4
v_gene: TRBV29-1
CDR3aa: CSVEPSGRADIQYF

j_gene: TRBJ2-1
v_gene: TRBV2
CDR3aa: CASSGTASSYNEQFF

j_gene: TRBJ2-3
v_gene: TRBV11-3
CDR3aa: CASSEREGLGTDTQYF

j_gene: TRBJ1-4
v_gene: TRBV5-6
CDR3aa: CASSFGQVTGPEKLFF

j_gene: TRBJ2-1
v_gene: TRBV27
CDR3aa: CASSKMGSYNEQFF

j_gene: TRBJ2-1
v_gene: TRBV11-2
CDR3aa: CASSLRTRPYNEQFF

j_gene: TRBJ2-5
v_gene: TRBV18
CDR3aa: CASSPEWKNQETQYF